Listed below are T cell receptor beta chains from one sample, sequenced in a study of cytomegalovirus exposure and HLA in healthy donors. Libraries were prepared by immunoSEQ multiplex PCR; TCRdb keeps only in-frame clonotypes and omits some of them. The table lists around 34,000 clones. Sequencing input: PBMCs. These TCRs come from a woman aged 35 to 49 in good health and CMV-seropositive. Each CDR3 is given with its conserved first and last residue. The order of the fields is J gene, V gene, CDR3 protein.

J gene: TRBJ2-7
V gene: TRBV6-1
CDR3 protein: CASSEDLGTGAYEQYF

J gene: TRBJ1-1
V gene: TRBV7-9
CDR3 protein: CASSLGQGDTEAFF

J gene: TRBJ2-1
V gene: TRBV5-1
CDR3 protein: CASSLGSQNNEQFF

J gene: TRBJ1-2
V gene: TRBV28
CDR3 protein: CASSLPTNYGYTF

J gene: TRBJ2-4
V gene: TRBV5-5
CDR3 protein: CASSLVGGGAKNIQYF

J gene: TRBJ2-5
V gene: TRBV29-1
CDR3 protein: CSHPQRGGLRETQYF

J gene: TRBJ1-2
V gene: TRBV7-2
CDR3 protein: CASSLDILDYTF

J gene: TRBJ2-3
V gene: TRBV28
CDR3 protein: CASSSPGPDTQYF

J gene: TRBJ2-1
V gene: TRBV7-8
CDR3 protein: CASSLGASGNNEQFF

J gene: TRBJ1-6
V gene: TRBV7-9
CDR3 protein: CASSQAGGVGSPLHF

J gene: TRBJ2-1
V gene: TRBV7-2
CDR3 protein: CASRLAGVDNKQFF

J gene: TRBJ1-5
V gene: TRBV2
CDR3 protein: CASRGQKGSNQPQHF

J gene: TRBJ2-2
V gene: TRBV5-1
CDR3 protein: CASSAGQVATGELFF

J gene: TRBJ2-5
V gene: TRBV15
CDR3 protein: CATSPGLAGETQYF

J gene: TRBJ1-2
V gene: TRBV4-2
CDR3 protein: CASSQEGRGDGYTF

J gene: NA
V gene: TRBV6-1
CDR3 protein: CASSDTHRVGGTYEQYF

J gene: TRBJ1-2
V gene: TRBV28
CDR3 protein: CASTDTSYGYTF

J gene: TRBJ1-6
V gene: TRBV28
CDR3 protein: CASRVDRDGSPLHF

J gene: TRBJ1-2
V gene: TRBV7-6
CDR3 protein: CASSLDPGGHGYTF

J gene: TRBJ2-3
V gene: TRBV7-3
CDR3 protein: CASSSGLAGVKTDTQYF

J gene: TRBJ2-2
V gene: TRBV9
CDR3 protein: CASSVGHTGELFF

J gene: TRBJ2-1
V gene: TRBV4-2
CDR3 protein: CASSQEGGGSYNEQFF

J gene: NA
V gene: TRBV9
CDR3 protein: CASSVAPGSSYEQYF

J gene: TRBJ2-1
V gene: TRBV28
CDR3 protein: CASTSRDTSYNEQFF

J gene: TRBJ2-5
V gene: TRBV7-9
CDR3 protein: CASSLEGQGQETQYF

J gene: TRBJ2-3
V gene: TRBV28
CDR3 protein: CASSPHLAGYTDKQYF

J gene: TRBJ2-7
V gene: TRBV5-3
CDR3 protein: CARSLADESYEQYF

J gene: TRBJ2-3
V gene: TRBV4-1
CDR3 protein: CASSQGTLAGTDTQYF

J gene: TRBJ1-2
V gene: TRBV7-6
CDR3 protein: CASSLGTGDGYTF

J gene: TRBJ1-6
V gene: TRBV6-6
CDR3 protein: CASSYSQSYNSPLHF

J gene: TRBJ2-7
V gene: TRBV30
CDR3 protein: CAWTSGSPSSYEQYF

J gene: TRBJ2-1
V gene: TRBV11-1
CDR3 protein: CASSLILAGGREQFF

J gene: TRBJ1-1
V gene: TRBV19
CDR3 protein: CATGGELNTEAFF

J gene: TRBJ2-7
V gene: TRBV4-3
CDR3 protein: CASSQERLVAYEQYF

J gene: TRBJ2-2
V gene: TRBV9
CDR3 protein: CASSLEAGELFF

J gene: TRBJ2-1
V gene: TRBV28
CDR3 protein: CASSLVGGPGNEQFF

J gene: TRBJ2-2
V gene: TRBV6-5
CDR3 protein: CASKVAGGTGELFF

J gene: TRBJ2-2
V gene: TRBV5-1
CDR3 protein: CASSFAGTSGGGSGELFF

J gene: TRBJ2-3
V gene: TRBV14
CDR3 protein: CASSIRGTTRADTQYF

J gene: TRBJ1-1
V gene: TRBV5-1
CDR3 protein: CASSLVGGRGGNTEAFF

J gene: TRBJ1-4
V gene: TRBV4-3
CDR3 protein: CASSQDYRDSNEKLFF

J gene: TRBJ1-6
V gene: TRBV6-5
CDR3 protein: CASSGDTGISPLHF

J gene: TRBJ2-7
V gene: TRBV7-3
CDR3 protein: CASSTDTAHEQYF

J gene: TRBJ1-1
V gene: TRBV30
CDR3 protein: CAWSGNRVNTEAFF

J gene: TRBJ2-7
V gene: TRBV29-1
CDR3 protein: CSVGQGKGEQYF

J gene: TRBJ2-7
V gene: TRBV10-3
CDR3 protein: CAISMGKGQNVDEQYF

J gene: TRBJ2-7
V gene: TRBV19
CDR3 protein: CASSIGPSNYYEQYF

J gene: TRBJ2-1
V gene: TRBV11-2
CDR3 protein: CASRDASGGAGEQFF

J gene: TRBJ2-5
V gene: TRBV29-1
CDR3 protein: CSVVYGQETQYF

J gene: TRBJ2-7
V gene: TRBV28
CDR3 protein: CASSFSPVYEQYF

J gene: TRBJ2-4
V gene: TRBV29-1
CDR3 protein: CSVQGTNGKNIQYF

J gene: TRBJ2-3
V gene: TRBV18
CDR3 protein: CASSPRPAGAGTDTQYF

J gene: TRBJ2-2
V gene: TRBV2
CDR3 protein: CASSEVGLAGGLIGELFF